The TCR beta chain under discussion was sequenced for a study of cytomegalovirus exposure and HLA in healthy donors. This CDR3 spans 13 amino acids. The germline gives CDR1 SGHTA, CDR2 FQGNSA. The V gene lost 2 bases and the J gene lost 0 bases, with 4 bases spanning the gap. The PCR was carried out with 60 Vbeta primers and 13 Jbeta primers. Only in-frame clones appear in the TCRdb table, and some are missing; sequencing was by immunoSEQ multiplex PCR. The data show 150,000 or so clones, roughly four fifths seen once. This clone has a single count. The material sequenced was PBMCs. The chain employs TRBV7-2 and TRBJ1-2; D not certain. The source is a middle-aged man in good health and CMV-seronegative. The CDR3, as DNA: TGTGCCAGCAGCTTATATACTAACTATGGCTACACCTTC. Its translation is CASSLYTNYGYTF.